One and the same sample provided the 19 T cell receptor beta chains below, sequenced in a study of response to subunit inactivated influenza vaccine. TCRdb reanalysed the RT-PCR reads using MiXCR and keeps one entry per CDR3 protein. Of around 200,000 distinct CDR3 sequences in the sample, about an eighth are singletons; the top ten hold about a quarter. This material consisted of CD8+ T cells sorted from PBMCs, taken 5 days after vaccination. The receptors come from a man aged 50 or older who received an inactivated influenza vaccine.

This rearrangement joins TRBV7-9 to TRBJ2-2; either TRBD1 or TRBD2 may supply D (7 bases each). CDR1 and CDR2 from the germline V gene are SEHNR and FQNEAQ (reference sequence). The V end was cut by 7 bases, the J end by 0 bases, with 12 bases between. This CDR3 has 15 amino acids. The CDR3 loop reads CASKGGGPNTGELFF. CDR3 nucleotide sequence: TGTGCCAGCAAGGGAGGGGGCCCGAACACCGGGGAGCTGTTTTTT. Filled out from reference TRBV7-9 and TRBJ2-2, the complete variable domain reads DTGVSQNPRHKITKRGQNVTFRCDPISEHNRLYWYRQTLGQGPEFLTYFQNEAQLEKSRLLSDRFSAERPKGSFSTLEIQRTEQGDSAMYLCASKGGGPNTGELFFGEGSRLTVL.

This CDR3 is CASSNNQRDLTDTQYF. The CDR3 bases are TGTGCCAGCAGCAATAACCAGCGGGACCTCACAGATACGCAGTATTTT. This rearrangement joins TRBV9 to TRBJ2-3, with 7 bases fitting TRBD2. The CDR3 has 16 amino acids. The J segment lost 2 bases and the V segment lost 4 bases, leaving 10 bases of the junction unmatched. Germline V lookup: CDR1 SGDLS, CDR2 YYNGEE.

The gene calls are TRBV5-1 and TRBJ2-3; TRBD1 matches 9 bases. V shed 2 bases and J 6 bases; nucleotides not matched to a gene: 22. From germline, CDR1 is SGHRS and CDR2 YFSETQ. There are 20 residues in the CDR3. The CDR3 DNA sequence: TGCGCCAGCAGCTTCACGGAGGACAGGGGCCCTCCTCCACGGACCGATACGCAGTATTTT. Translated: CASSFTEDRGPPPRTDTQYF.

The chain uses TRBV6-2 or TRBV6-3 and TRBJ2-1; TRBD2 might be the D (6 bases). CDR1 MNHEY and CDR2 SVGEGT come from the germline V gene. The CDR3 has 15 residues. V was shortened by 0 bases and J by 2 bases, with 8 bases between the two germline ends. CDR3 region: CASSYSGLPYNEQFF. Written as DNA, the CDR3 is TGTGCCAGCAGTTACTCGGGACTCCCCTACAATGAGCAGTTCTTC.

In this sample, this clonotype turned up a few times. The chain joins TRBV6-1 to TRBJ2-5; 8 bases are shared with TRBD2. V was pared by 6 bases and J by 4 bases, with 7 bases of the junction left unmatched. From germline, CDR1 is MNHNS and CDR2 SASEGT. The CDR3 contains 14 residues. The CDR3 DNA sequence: TGTGCCAGCAGAAGGACTAGCTTGATAGAGACCCAGTACTTC. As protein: CASRRTSLIETQYF.

The CDR3 coding sequence is TGTGCCAGCAGTTACTCTATGGGAGCCTTAAATACGCAGTATTTT. This translates into CASSYSMGALNTQYF. The rearrangement uses TRBV6-2 or TRBV6-3 and TRBJ2-3; TRBD2 might be the D (5 bases). CDR1 MNHEY and CDR2 SVGEGT come from the germline V gene. Trimming left V 0 bases short and J 7 bases short, with 14 bases between. The length of the CDR3 is 15 residues.

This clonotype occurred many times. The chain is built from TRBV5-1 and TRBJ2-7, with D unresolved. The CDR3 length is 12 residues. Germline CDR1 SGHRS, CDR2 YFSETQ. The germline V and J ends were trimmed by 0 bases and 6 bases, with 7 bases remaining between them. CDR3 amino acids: CASSLGSPEQYF. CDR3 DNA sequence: TGCGCCAGCAGCTTGGGCAGTCCCGAGCAGTACTTC.

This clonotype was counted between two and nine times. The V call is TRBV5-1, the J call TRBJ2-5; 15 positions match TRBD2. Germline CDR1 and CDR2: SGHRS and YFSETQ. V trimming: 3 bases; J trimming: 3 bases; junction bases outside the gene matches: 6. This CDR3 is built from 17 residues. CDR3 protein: CASSWTSGRELKETQYF. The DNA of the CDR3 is TGCGCCAGCAGCTGGACTAGCGGGAGGGAACTTAAAGAGACCCAGTACTTC.

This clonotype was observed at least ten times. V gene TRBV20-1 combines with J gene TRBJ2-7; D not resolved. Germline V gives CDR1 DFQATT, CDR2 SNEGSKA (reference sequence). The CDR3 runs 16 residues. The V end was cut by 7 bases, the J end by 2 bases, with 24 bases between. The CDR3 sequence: CSGRVMRIAETYEQYF. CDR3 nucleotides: TGCAGTGGACGCGTAATGCGGATAGCTGAAACCTACGAGCAGTACTTC.

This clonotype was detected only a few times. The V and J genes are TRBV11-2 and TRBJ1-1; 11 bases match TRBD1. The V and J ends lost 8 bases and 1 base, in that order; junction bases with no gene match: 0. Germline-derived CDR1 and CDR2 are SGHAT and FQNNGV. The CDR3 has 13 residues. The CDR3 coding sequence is TGTGCCAGCGGACAGGGGGCGAACACTGAAGCTTTCTTT. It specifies CASGQGANTEAFF. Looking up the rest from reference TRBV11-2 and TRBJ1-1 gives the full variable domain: EAGVAQSPRYKIIEKRQSVAFWCNPISGHATLYWYQQILGQGPKLLIQFQNNGVVDDSQLPKDRFSAERLKGVDSTLKIQPAKLEDSAVYLCASGQGANTEAFFGQGTRLTVV.

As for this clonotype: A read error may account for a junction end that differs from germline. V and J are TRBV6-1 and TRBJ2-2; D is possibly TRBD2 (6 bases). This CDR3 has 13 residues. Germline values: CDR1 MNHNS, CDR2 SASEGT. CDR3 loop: CASSPAPAGGLFF. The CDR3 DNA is TGTGCCAGCTCCCCTGCTCCGGCCGGGGGGCTGTTTTTT.

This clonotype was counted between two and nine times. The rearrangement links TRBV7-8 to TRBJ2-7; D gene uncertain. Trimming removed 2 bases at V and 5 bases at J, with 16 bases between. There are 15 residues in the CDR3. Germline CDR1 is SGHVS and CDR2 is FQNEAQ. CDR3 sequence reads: CASSLSTSLGNEQYF. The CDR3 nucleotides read TGTGCCAGCAGCTTAAGTACATCCCTGGGAAACGAGCAGTACTTC.

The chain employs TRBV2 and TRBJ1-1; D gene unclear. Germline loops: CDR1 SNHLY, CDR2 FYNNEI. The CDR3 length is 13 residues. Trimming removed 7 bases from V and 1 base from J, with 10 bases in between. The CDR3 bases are TGTGCCAGCATAAGGTCCTCGAACACTGAAGCTTTCTTT. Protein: CASIRSSNTEAFF.

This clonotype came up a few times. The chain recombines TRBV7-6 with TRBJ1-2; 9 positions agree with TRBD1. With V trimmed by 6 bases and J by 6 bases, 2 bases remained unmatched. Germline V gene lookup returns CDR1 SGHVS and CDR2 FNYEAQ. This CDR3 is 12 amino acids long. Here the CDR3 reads CASRGTGHGYTF. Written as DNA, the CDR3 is TGTGCCAGCAGGGGGACAGGGCATGGCTACACCTTC. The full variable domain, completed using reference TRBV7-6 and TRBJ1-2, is GAGVSQSPRYKVTKRGQDVALRCDPISGHVSLYWYRQALGQGPEFLTYFNYEAQQDKSGLPNDRFSAERPEGSISTLTIQRTEQRDSAMYRCASRGTGHGYTFGSGTRLTVV.

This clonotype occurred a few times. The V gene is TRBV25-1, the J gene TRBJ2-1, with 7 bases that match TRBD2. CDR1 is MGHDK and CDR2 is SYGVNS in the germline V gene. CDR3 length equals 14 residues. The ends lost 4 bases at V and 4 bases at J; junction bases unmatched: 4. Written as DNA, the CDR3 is TGTGCCAGCAGTGCGCTAGCGGCTTACAATGAGCAGTTCTTC. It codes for CASSALAAYNEQFF. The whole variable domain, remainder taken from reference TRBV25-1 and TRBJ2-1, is EADIYQTPRYLVIGTGKKITLECSQTMGHDKMYWYQQDPGMELHLIHYSYGVNSTEKGDLSSESTVSRIRTEHFPLTLESARPSHTSQYLCASSALAAYNEQFFGPGTRLTVL.

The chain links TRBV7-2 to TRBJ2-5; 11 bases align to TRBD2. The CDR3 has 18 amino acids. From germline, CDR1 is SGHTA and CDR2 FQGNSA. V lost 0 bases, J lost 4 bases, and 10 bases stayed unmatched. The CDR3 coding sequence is TGTGCCAGCAGCTTAGCCCGACTAGCGGGAAAATGGTCAGAGACCCAGTACTTC. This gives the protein CASSLARLAGKWSETQYF.

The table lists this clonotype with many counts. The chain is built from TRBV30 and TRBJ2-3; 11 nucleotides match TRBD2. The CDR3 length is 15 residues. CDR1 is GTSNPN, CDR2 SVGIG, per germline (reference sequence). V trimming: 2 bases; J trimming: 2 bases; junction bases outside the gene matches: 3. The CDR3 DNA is TGTGCCTGGAGTCCGGGACTAGCGGCCACAGATACGCAGTATTTT. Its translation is CAWSPGLAATDTQYF.

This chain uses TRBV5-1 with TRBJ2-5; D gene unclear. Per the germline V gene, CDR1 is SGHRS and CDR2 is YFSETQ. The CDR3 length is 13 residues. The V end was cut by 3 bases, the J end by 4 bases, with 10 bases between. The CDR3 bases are TGCGCCAGCAGCTCGGCCCGGAGAGAGACCCAGTACTTC. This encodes CASSSARRETQYF.

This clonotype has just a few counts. CDR3 nucleotide sequence: TGTGCCAGCAGCCCCCGAGGACTGCTCCAAGAGACCCAGTACTTC. Residues: CASSPRGLLQETQYF. This sequence joins TRBV7-9 and TRBJ2-5, with a possible D match to TRBD2 (5 bases). Germline assignment: CDR1 SEHNR and CDR2 FQNEAQ (reference sequence). The CDR3 contains 15 residues. Trimming cost V 5 bases and J 1 base, with 14 bases left between them.